The next 8 T cell receptor beta chains were all read from a single sample in a study of blood T cell repertoires in COVID-19. Generated by immunoSEQ multiplex PCR, the TCRdb table keeps only in-frame clones and is missing some. In the table there are 180,000 or so clones, approximately 80% of which are singletons. Sequenced: peripheral blood. The source of these receptors is a woman aged 35 to 49 with COVID-19, enrolled during active disease.

The V and J genes are TRBV4-1 and TRBJ2-1, with 10 bases matching TRBD1. The CDR3 sequence is 16 residues long. V shed 2 bases and J 7 bases; nucleotides not matched to a gene: 8. Germline assignment: CDR1 MGHRA and CDR2 YSYEKL. The CDR3 region has the DNA TGCGCCAGCAGCCAACCCGGGACAGGGGCGAGAAATGAGCAGTTCTTC. Translation: CASSQPGTGARNEQFF.

The CDR3 loop is CASSLDRGGYGYTF. CDR3 DNA sequence: TGTGCCAGCTCACTGGACAGGGGCGGCTATGGCTACACCTTC. The chain has TRBV18 and TRBJ1-2; 9 bases map to TRBD1. The CDR3 totals 14 residues. After removal of 4 bases from V and 4 bases from J, the junction contained 4 bases not matched to a gene. Germline V gives CDR1 KGHSH, CDR2 LQKENI.

The chain recombines TRBV11-3 with TRBJ2-5, with 9 bases identical to TRBD2. This CDR3 comprises 15 residues. Germline values: CDR1 SGHNT, CDR2 YENEEA. V gave up 4 bases and J gave up 5 bases; unmatched junction bases: 8. Written as DNA, the CDR3 is TGTGCCAGCAGCTCTCGGACTAGCGAGACCGAGACCCAGTACTTC. Translation: CASSSRTSETETQYF.

As DNA, the CDR3 is TGTGCCAGCATTATACTGCCGGGGGACACTGAAGCTTTCTTT. As protein: CASIILPGDTEAFF. The rearrangement joins TRBV7-9 to TRBJ1-1, with D possibly TRBD1 on 5 matching bases. With 7 bases removed from V and 3 bases from J, the gap between germline ends came to 15 bases. Per germline, CDR1 SEHNR and CDR2 FQNEAQ (reference sequence). This CDR3 has 14 residues.

The chain links TRBV30 to TRBJ2-2; D gene uncertain. Trimming stripped 0 bases from V and 5 bases from J, with 13 bases between. CDR1 and CDR2 (germline): GTSNPN, SVGIG (reference sequence). The CDR3 extends over 15 amino acids. CDR3 coding DNA: TGTGCCTGGAGTGTACTTTCCGCCGGGACCGGGGAGCTGTTTTTT. It specifies CAWSVLSAGTGELFF.

The V and J genes are TRBV19 and TRBJ1-4; D is unclear. The CDR3 is made up of 14 amino acids. From germline, CDR1 is LNHDA and CDR2 SQIVND (reference sequence). The germline V and J ends were trimmed by 6 bases and 5 bases, with 13 bases remaining between them. The CDR3 nucleotides read TGTGCCAGTAGAATGTCGTCCCAGAATGAAAAACTGTTTTTT. The encoded protein is CASRMSSQNEKLFF.

V and J are TRBV6-5 and TRBJ1-1, with 8 nucleotides matching TRBD1. The CDR3 runs to 15 residues. CDR1 is MNHEY, CDR2 SVGAGI, per germline. Unmatched junction bases numbered 8, after V lost 7 bases and J lost 1 base. The CDR3 DNA reads TGTGCCAGCACCGGGCAGGGGGCGGAGAACACTGAAGCTTTCTTT. This gives the protein CASTGQGAENTEAFF.

To note about this clone: The germline gene is not matched at one end of the junction; a read error may be the cause. The chain recombines TRBV2 with TRBJ2-2; weak D call: TRBD1 (6 bases). Germline V gene data show CDR1 as SNHLY and CDR2 as FYNNEI. This CDR3 region has 14 residues. Here the CDR3 DNA reads TGTGCCAGCAGTGCTACAGGGAACAACGGGGAGCTGTTTTTT. Its translation: CASSATGNNGELFF. Together with reference TRBV2 and TRBJ2-2, the CDR3 gives the full variable domain: EPEVTQTPSHQVTQMGQEVILRCVPISNHLYFYWYRQILGQKVEFLVSFYNNEISEKSEIFDDQFSVERPDGSNFTLKIRSTKLEDSAMYFCASSATGNNGELFFGEGSRLTVL.